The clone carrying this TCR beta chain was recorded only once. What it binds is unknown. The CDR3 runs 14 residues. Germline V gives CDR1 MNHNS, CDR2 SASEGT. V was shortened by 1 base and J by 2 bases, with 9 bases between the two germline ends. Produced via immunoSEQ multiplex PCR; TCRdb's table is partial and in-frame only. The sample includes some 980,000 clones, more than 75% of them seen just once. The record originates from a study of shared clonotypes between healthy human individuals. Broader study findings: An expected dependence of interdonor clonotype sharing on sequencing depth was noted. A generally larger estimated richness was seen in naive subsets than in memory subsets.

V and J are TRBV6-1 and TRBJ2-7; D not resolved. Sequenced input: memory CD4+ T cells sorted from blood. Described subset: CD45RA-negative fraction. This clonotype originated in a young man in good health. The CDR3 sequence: CASSEGTRTYEQYF. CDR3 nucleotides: TGTGCCAGCAGTGAAGGTACCCGGACCTACGAGCAGTACTTC.